The rows below give T cell receptor beta chains drawn from one sample of a study of blood T cells in healthy people across ages. From the 5' RACE reads, TCRdb called clonotypes with MiXCR, one entry per CDR3 protein. In the table there are roughly 1.6 million distinct CDR3 sequences, roughly 32% of which are singletons. Sequences were obtained from blood. These receptors were taken from a woman in her thirties in good health. The CDR3 runs from the conserved cysteine through the conserved F or W. The D gene is left open where the match is weak. Rows give clone size only sometimes, using once, few, many, or a class for an expanded clone.

V	J	D	size	CDR3	DNA
TRBV20-1	TRBJ2-1	TRBD1	NA	CSALHRTGTYNEQFF	TGCAGTGCTCTACACAGGACAGGGACCTACAATGAGCAGTTCTTC
TRBV4-2	TRBJ2-3	NA	NA	CASSPRPGTDTQYF	TGTGCCAGCAGCCCCCGCCCGGGCACAGATACGCAGTATTTT
TRBV10-2	TRBJ2-4	TRBD1	few	CASRVPGQGIMGAKNIQYF	TGCGCCAGCAGGGTACCGGGACAGGGCATTATGGGGGCCAAAAACATTCAGTACTTC
TRBV20-1	TRBJ1-1	NA	NA	CSARSNGPRDGTEAFF	TGCAGTGCTAGATCCAATGGTCCCAGGGATGGCACTGAAGCTTTCTTT
TRBV27	TRBJ1-5	NA	few	CASSGEGRNDQPQHF	TGTGCCAGCAGTGGTGAAGGACGGAACGATCAGCCCCAGCATTTT
TRBV4-1	TRBJ2-7	NA	NA	CASSQVGHALSAEQYF	TGCGCCAGCAGCCAAGTAGGTCATGCCCTAAGCGCCGAGCAGTACTTC
TRBV20-1	TRBJ2-7	TRBD2	many	CSARDLKAGPYEQYF	TGCAGTGCTAGAGATCTAAAAGCGGGACCCTACGAGCAGTACTTC
TRBV20-1	TRBJ2-5	TRBD1	NA	CSGDREGRETQYF	TGCAGTGGCGACAGGGAAGGTCGAGAGACCCAGTACTTC
TRBV11-2	TRBJ2-3	NA	few	CASSLYMGLEGLGDTQYF	TGTGCCAGCAGCCTCTACATGGGACTGGAGGGGTTGGGAGATACGCAGTATTTT
TRBV9	TRBJ1-2	NA	NA	CASSASHRENYGYTF	TGTGCCAGCAGCGCCAGTCACAGGGAGAACTATGGCTACACCTTC
TRBV20-1	TRBJ2-1	NA	NA	CSAKRNEQFF	TGCAGTGCCAAGCGGAATGAGCAGTTCTTC
TRBV3-1	TRBJ2-2	NA	few	CASSLMDSLTGELFF	TGTGCCAGCAGCCTCATGGACAGCCTCACCGGGGAGCTGTTTTTT
TRBV7-9	TRBJ2-1	NA	NA	CASSCNQGPGEQFF	TGTGCCAGCAGCTGCAATCAGGGTCCGGGTGAGCAGTTCTTC
TRBV7-9	TRBJ2-3	NA	NA	CASSKRTGDTQYF	TGTGCCAGCAGCAAACGGACGGGAGATACGCAGTATTTT
TRBV9	TRBJ2-3	TRBD2	NA	CACSAAGGYSSTDTQYF	TGTGCCTGCAGCGCAGCGGGGGGGTACTCTAGCACAGATACGCAGTATTTT
TRBV5-1	TRBJ1-6	NA	NA	CASSLERHSPLHF	TGCGCCAGCAGCTTGGAGCGGCATTCACCCCTCCACTTT
TRBV4-1	TRBJ2-3	TRBD1	NA	CASSQGTGKKGTDTQYF	TGCGCCAGCAGCCAGGGGACAGGGAAGAAGGGGACAGATACGCAGTATTTT
TRBV7-2	TRBJ1-2	NA	few	CASSLVGGPTVDYGYTF	TGTGCCAGCAGCTTAGTAGGCGGTCCCACTGTGGACTATGGCTACACCTTC
TRBV4-1	TRBJ2-1	TRBD2	many	CASSQVRGGGSHEQFF	TGCGCCAGCAGCCAAGTGCGTGGGGGGGGTAGCCATGAGCAGTTCTTC
TRBV7-8	TRBJ2-7	NA	many	CASTRGGFYEQYF	TGTGCCAGCACCAGAGGGGGTTTCTACGAGCAGTACTTC
TRBV11-1	TRBJ2-5	NA	many	CASSLVQGRETQYF	TGTGCCAGCAGCTTAGTACAGGGAAGAGAGACCCAGTACTTC
TRBV30	TRBJ1-5	NA	NA	CAWSVGVYHNQPQHF	TGTGCCTGGAGTGTCGGTGTTTATCATAATCAGCCCCAGCATTTT
TRBV29-1	TRBJ2-5	TRBD1	many	CSVPTGYLIGETQYF	TGCAGCGTACCGACAGGGTATCTTATTGGAGAGACCCAGTACTTC
TRBV11-2	TRBJ2-7	NA	few	CASSSGRVHTYEQYF	TGTGCCAGCAGCTCGGGTCGGGTTCATACCTACGAGCAGTACTTC